This TCR beta chain was sequenced in a study of blood T cell repertoires in COVID-19. As for the study in general: The analysed material was cDNA or gDNA that came from T cells, B-cell-depleted T cells, or PBMCs.

As handled by the study authors: Cell counts per sample came from amplifying reference gene primers. Sequencing used immunoSEQ multiplex PCR; TCRdb keeps in-frame clones, though not all of them. V and J calls and clone size are given by that table; D and trimming were obtained from the DNA. This sample has fewer than 150,000 clones, with approximately 85% found just once. The CDR3 is 17 amino acids. V lost 1 base to trimming and J lost 1 base; unmatched junction nucleotides: 6. The V gene's germline CDR1 is MGHRA and CDR2 YSYEKL. This TCR came from a man between 50 and 59 years old with acute or convalescent COVID-19. The sample taken for sequencing was peripheral blood. The chain has TRBV4-1 and TRBJ1-1, with 10 bases that match TRBD1. The CDR3 spells CASSQGWGQGPNTEAFF. The CDR3 region has the DNA TGCGCCAGCAGCCAAGGTTGGGGACAGGGGCCGAACACTGAAGCTTTCTTT.